The rows below give T cell receptor beta chains drawn from one sample of a study of cytomegalovirus exposure and HLA in healthy donors. Sequencing used immunoSEQ multiplex PCR; TCRdb keeps in-frame clones, though not all of them. Of about 120,000 clones listed, about 88% are singletons. The sequencing input was PBMCs. The receptors were gathered from a man aged 18 to 30 in good health and CMV-seropositive. Both conserved end residues are part of each CDR3. Each record gives: V gene, D gene, J gene, clone size, CDR3 protein, CDR3 DNA. D genes are given only for firm matches. Not all rows give a size; the values are once, few, many and, for expanded clones, a class.

TRBV29-1	NA	TRBJ1-2	NA	CSVEHKTAIYGYTF	TGCAGCGTTGAGCATAAGACAGCTATCTATGGCTACACCTTC
TRBV6-1	NA	TRBJ2-7	NA	CASSFSQGFSYEQYF	TGTGCCAGCAGTTTTTCACAGGGTTTTAGCTACGAGCAGTACTTC
TRBV5-1	TRBD2	TRBJ2-1	NA	CASRTSGLRGDEQFF	TGCGCCAGCCGGACTAGCGGGTTACGGGGGGATGAGCAGTTCTTC
TRBV10-2	TRBD1	TRBJ1-5	NA	CASSGTGGVGQPQHF	TGCGCCAGCAGTGGGACAGGGGGCGTTGGGCAGCCCCAGCATTTT
TRBV10-3	NA	TRBJ2-1	NA	CAISEGRGEQFF	TGTGCCATCAGTGAGGGGCGGGGTGAGCAGTTCTTC
TRBV7-9	NA	TRBJ1-2	NA	CASSFASGGYTF	TGTGCCAGCAGCTTCGCCTCGGGGGGCTACACCTTC
TRBV13	TRBD2	TRBJ2-1	NA	CASSLGGGAVNEQFF	TGTGCCAGCAGCCTGGGCGGGGGGGCGGTAAATGAGCAGTTCTTC
TRBV6-1	NA	TRBJ1-1	NA	CASSGTENTEAFF	TGTGCCAGCAGTGGTACAGAGAACACTGAAGCTTTCTTT
TRBV5-1	TRBD2	TRBJ2-1	NA	CASSLGSSGGLNEQFF	TGCGCCAGCAGCTTGGGGAGTAGCGGGGGGCTCAATGAGCAGTTCTTC
TRBV10-3	NA	TRBJ2-3	NA	CAVGGVADTQYF	TGTGCCGTCGGTGGAGTTGCAGATACGCAGTATTTT
TRBV28	TRBD2	TRBJ2-1	NA	CASTPRPGGPSNEQFF	TGTGCCAGCACCCCACGCCCGGGGGGGCCTTCGAATGAGCAGTTCTTC
TRBV18	NA	TRBJ1-1	NA	CASSPSQGNTEAFF	TGTGCCAGCTCACCCTCACAGGGGAACACTGAAGCTTTCTTT
TRBV25-1	NA	TRBJ1-2	NA	CASTSQVDGYTF	TGTGCCAGCACAAGTCAGGTCGATGGCTACACCTTC
TRBV7-9	NA	TRBJ1-2	NA	CASSSSPTAPNYGYTF	TGTGCCAGCAGCTCCTCACCGACAGCCCCAAACTATGGCTACACCTTC
TRBV7-9	NA	TRBJ1-1	NA	CASSPGERQWMNTEAFF	TGTGCCAGCAGCCCCGGAGAGAGACAGTGGATGAACACTGAAGCTTTCTTT
TRBV5-6	TRBD1	TRBJ2-2	NA	CASRVDRDRAGELFF	TGTGCCAGCAGGGTAGACAGGGATAGGGCCGGGGAGCTGTTTTTT
TRBV5-1	TRBD2	TRBJ2-7	NA	CASSFGISGVSYEQYF	TGCGCCAGCAGCTTCGGAATTAGCGGGGTCTCCTACGAGCAGTACTTC
TRBV6-1	TRBD1	TRBJ2-7	NA	CASNQGAANYEQYF	TGTGCCAGCAATCAGGGGGCAGCGAACTACGAGCAGTACTTC
TRBV6-1	NA	TRBJ1-1	NA	CASSEHRNTEAFF	TGTGCCAGCAGTGAGCACAGGAACACTGAAGCTTTCTTT
TRBV7-9	NA	TRBJ2-7	NA	CASSPTRTQGFYEQYF	TGTGCCAGCAGCCCCACCCGGACCCAGGGGTTTTACGAGCAGTACTTC
TRBV4-2	NA	TRBJ2-3	NA	CASSPTRGADTQYF	TGTGCCAGCAGCCCGACTCGGGGAGCTGATACGCAGTATTTT
TRBV5-1	NA	TRBJ2-5	NA	CASSFPRGAQETQYF	TGCGCCAGCAGCTTCCCCCGGGGGGCCCAAGAGACCCAGTACTTC
TRBV2	TRBD1	TRBJ2-4	NA	CASIGGQGLAKNIQYF	TGTGCCAGCATTGGCGGACAGGGGTTAGCCAAAAACATTCAGTACTTC
TRBV19	NA	TRBJ2-3	NA	CASSRGRSGPDTQYF	TGTGCCAGTAGTAGGGGACGTAGCGGCCCAGATACGCAGTATTTT
TRBV9	NA	TRBJ1-1	NA	CASSLEAGLNTEAFF	TGTGCCAGCAGCCTTGAGGCGGGCCTGAACACTGAAGCTTTCTTT
TRBV28	NA	TRBJ2-1	NA	CASSSPRGFSYNEQFF	TGTGCCAGCAGCTCGCCAAGGGGTTTCTCCTACAATGAGCAGTTCTTC
TRBV7-2	TRBD2	TRBJ2-7	once	CASSLVYGGVYEQYF	TGTGCCAGCAGCTTAGTTTACGGGGGGGTATACGAGCAGTACTTC
TRBV6-5	TRBD1	TRBJ1-6	NA	CASRPGQGGSPLHF	TGTGCCAGCAGACCGGGACAGGGAGGTTCACCCCTCCACTTT
TRBV4-1	TRBD1	TRBJ1-1	NA	CASSPRQGFNTEAFF	TGCGCCAGCAGCCCACGACAGGGCTTCAACACTGAAGCTTTCTTT
TRBV4-2	TRBD2	TRBJ2-5	NA	CASSPGASGGARETQYF	TGTGCCAGCAGCCCTGGGGCTAGCGGGGGGGCAAGGGAGACCCAGTACTTC
TRBV4-1	NA	TRBJ1-5	NA	CASSPREWGGSNQPQHF	TGCGCCAGCAGCCCCAGGGAATGGGGGGGTAGCAATCAGCCCCAGCATTTT
TRBV6-1	NA	TRBJ1-2	NA	CASSENRSGYTF	TGTGCCAGCAGTGAGAACAGGTCCGGCTACACCTTC
TRBV18	TRBD2	TRBJ2-1	NA	CASSPREGTLQESSYNEQFF	TGTGCCAGCTCACCACGGGAGGGGACCCTACAGGAATCCTCCTACAATGAGCAGTTCTTC
TRBV7-9	TRBD2	TRBJ2-6	NA	CASSFLRRGASGANVLTF	TGTGCCAGCAGCTTCCTAAGGCGGGGGGCCTCTGGGGCCAACGTCCTGACTTTC
TRBV4-2	TRBD1	TRBJ2-1	NA	CASSRLGQVGQDEQFF	TGTGCCAGCAGCCGCCTGGGACAGGTGGGACAGGATGAGCAGTTCTTC
TRBV5-1	TRBD2	TRBJ2-2	NA	CASSPPGPGGGELFF	TGCGCCAGCAGCCCTCCAGGACCGGGGGGCGGGGAGCTGTTTTTT
TRBV5-6	TRBD1	TRBJ1-2	NA	CASSLGFDRDDYGYTF	TGTGCCAGCAGCTTGGGCTTCGACAGGGACGACTATGGCTACACCTTC
TRBV4-2	NA	TRBJ2-3	NA	CASSLTSSSTDTQYF	TGTGCCAGCAGCCTGACTAGTTCGAGCACAGATACGCAGTATTTT
TRBV28	NA	TRBJ1-1	NA	CASSYGSTEAFF	TGTGCCAGCTCTTATGGGAGTACTGAAGCTTTCTTT
TRBV6-6	NA	TRBJ1-1	NA	CASSYSIGRGTEAFF	TGTGCCAGCAGTTACTCGATCGGAAGGGGGACTGAAGCTTTCTTT
TRBV30	NA	TRBJ1-6	NA	CAWSVMVRDPLHF	TGTGCCTGGAGTGTAATGGTACGGGATCCCCTCCACTTT
TRBV2	TRBD1	TRBJ1-3	NA	CASRPGTGGSGNTIYF	TGTGCCAGCAGACCCGGGACAGGGGGGTCGGGAAACACCATATATTTT
TRBV19	TRBD1	TRBJ2-7	NA	CASSAGTGTIYEQYF	TGTGCCAGTAGTGCAGGGACAGGGACCATCTACGAGCAGTACTTC